These 6 T cell receptor beta chains were all obtained from the same sample, sequenced in a study of OX40 agonist ivuxolimab in advanced cancers. The protocol was immunoSEQ multiplex PCR, while the TCRdb copy is restricted to in-frame clones and leaves out a portion. The sample holds fewer than 65,000 clones, 80% to 90% seen once. The specimen was CD4+ or CD8+ T cells sorted from blood, collected in a trial of the OX40 agonist ivuxolimab. These receptors were obtained from an adult with an advanced solid tumor such as melanoma, head and neck, liver or kidney cancer.

This clone was counted once. The chain has TRBV18 and TRBJ2-7; D possibly corresponds to TRBD1 (5 bases). Trimming stripped 4 bases from V and 2 bases from J, with 15 bases between. CDR3 length: 15 residues. The germline CDR1 and CDR2 sequences are KGHSH and LQKENI. CDR3 DNA: TGTGCCAGCTCACAACCGACAGAGTCAACCTACGAGCAGTACTTC. Protein: CASSQPTESTYEQYF.

The chain combines TRBV28 with TRBJ1-6; no reliable D call. CDR1 is MDHEN and CDR2 is SYDVKM in the germline V gene. V dropped 2 bases and J dropped 9 bases, with 8 bases sitting between them. This CDR3 has 13 residues. CDR3 nucleotide sequence: TGTGCCAGCAGTTTAGGGATCCCTTCACCCCTCCACTTT. Its protein product is CASSLGIPSPLHF.

The CDR3: CASSPRRGDNTEAFF. CDR3 nucleotides: TGTGCCAGCAGCCCTCGAAGGGGGGATAACACTGAAGCTTTCTTT. The chain employs TRBV9 and TRBJ1-1, with D maybe TRBD1 (6 bases). Trimming removed 4 bases from V and 2 bases from J, with 15 bases in between. Looked up from germline, CDR1 is SGDLS and CDR2 is YYNGEE. There are 15 residues in the CDR3.

The chain has TRBV19 and TRBJ2-1, with 7 bases that match TRBD2. Per germline, CDR1 LNHDA and CDR2 SQIVND (reference sequence). This CDR3 region has 16 residues. The junction had 16 bases not matched to a gene; V was cut back by 4 bases and J by 10 bases. The CDR3 loop reads CASSTTSATTFREQFF. The CDR3 nucleotides read TGTGCCAGTAGTACCACTAGCGCGACGACATTCAGAGAGCAGTTCTTC.

The rearrangement links TRBV7-2 to TRBJ2-1, with 7 bases fitting TRBD2. The CDR3 has 14 amino acids. Germline V gives CDR1 SGHTA, CDR2 FQGNSA. V lost 1 base and J lost 10; bases outside the gene matches: 7. This CDR3 is CASSLETSFPEQFF. The CDR3 region has the DNA TGTGCCAGCAGCTTAGAGACTAGCTTTCCCGAGCAGTTCTTC.

Note on this clone: A junction boundary mismatches the germline segment, possibly from a read error. V and J are TRBV28 and TRBJ2-5; tentatively, D is TRBD1 or TRBD2 (6 bases each). The CDR3 extends over 17 amino acids. From germline, CDR1 is MDHEN and CDR2 SYDVKM. CDR3 in DNA: TGTGCCAGCAGTCCTACCCCCCGGGACACCGGGGAGGAGACCCGGTACTTC. As protein: CASSPTPRDTGEETRYF. The whole variable domain, remainder taken from reference TRBV28 and TRBJ2-5, is DVKVTQSSRYLVKRTGEKVFLECVQDMDHENMFWYRQDPGLGLRLIYFSYDVKMKEKGDIPEGYSVSREKKERFSLILESASTNQTSMYLCASSPTPRDTGEETRYFGPGTRLLVL.